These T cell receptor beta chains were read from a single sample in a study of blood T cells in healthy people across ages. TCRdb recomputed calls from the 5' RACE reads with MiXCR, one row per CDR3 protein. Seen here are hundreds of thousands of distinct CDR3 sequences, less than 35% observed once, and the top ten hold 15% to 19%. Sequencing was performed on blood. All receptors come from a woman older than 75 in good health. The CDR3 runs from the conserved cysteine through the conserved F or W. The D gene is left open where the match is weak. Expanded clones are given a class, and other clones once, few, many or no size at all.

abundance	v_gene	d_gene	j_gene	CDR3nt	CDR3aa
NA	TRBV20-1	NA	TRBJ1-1	TGCAGTGCTAGACGGGCCCAGGCCACTGAAGCTTTCTTT	CSARRAQATEAFF
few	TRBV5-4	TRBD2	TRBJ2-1	TGTGCCAGCAGCTCCGGACTAGCGGGGGGCCTCGGGGAGCAGTTCTTC	CASSSGLAGGLGEQFF
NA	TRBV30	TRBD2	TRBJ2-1	TGTGCCTGGAAGCTAGCGGGAGGTCTTGAGCAGTTCTTC	CAWKLAGGLEQFF
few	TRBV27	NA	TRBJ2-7	TGTGCCAGCAGTACCGCGGACGGTCCACGGCAGTACTTC	CASSTADGPRQYF
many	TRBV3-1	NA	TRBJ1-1	TGTGCCAGCAGCCGAGGACAGTTGAACACTGAAGCTTTCTTT	CASSRGQLNTEAFF
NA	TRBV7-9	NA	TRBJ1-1	TGTGCCAGCAGCACTAGGGACAACGTCACTGAAGCTTTCTTT	CASSTRDNVTEAFF
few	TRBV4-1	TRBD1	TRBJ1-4	TGCGCCAGCAGCCAAGAAGACATGAGGACAGGAAATGAAAAACTGTTTTTT	CASSQEDMRTGNEKLFF
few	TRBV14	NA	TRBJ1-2	TGTGCCAGCAGCCGGGGGACACCTGGTGGCTACACCTTC	CASSRGTPGGYTF
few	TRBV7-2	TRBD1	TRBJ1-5	TGTGCCAGCAGCGCCATAGAGGGACAGGGGTACAATCAGCCCCAGCATTTT	CASSAIEGQGYNQPQHF
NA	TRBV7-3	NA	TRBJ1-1	TGTGCCAGCAGCTTAGTCCGGAGGCAACGGAACACTGAAGCTTTCTTT	CASSLVRRQRNTEAFF
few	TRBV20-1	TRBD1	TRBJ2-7	TGCAGTGCGACCCGGGACAGAGCCTACGAGCAGTACTTC	CSATRDRAYEQYF
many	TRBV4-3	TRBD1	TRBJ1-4	TGCGCCAGCAGTCGCACAGGGGAAGGTGAAAAACTGTTTTTT	CASSRTGEGEKLFF
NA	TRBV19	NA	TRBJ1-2	TGTGCCAGTAGCCCACAGCGGGTCACAAACTATGGCTACACCTTC	CASSPQRVTNYGYTF
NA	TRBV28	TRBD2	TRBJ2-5	TGTGCCAGCAGTTTGTCCAGCGGGGGCCACCGGCCTGGGCAGTACTTC	CASSLSSGGHRPGQYF